The 23 T cell receptor beta chains listed next were all sequenced from one sample in a study of T-cell memory formation after mild COVID-19. In TCRdb, the 5' RACE reads were re-called with MiXCR into one record per CDR3 protein. Of about 390,000 distinct CDR3 sequences in the sample, roughly 15% were seen once. What was sequenced was PBMCs or a T cell subset sorted from them (not recorded which). The receptors here all came from a man aged 18 to 29 who had mild COVID-19 (a few samples of this study predate the infection). Cell type and time point are not known.

This clonotype was seen more than once but under ten times. This chain uses TRBV3-1 with TRBJ1-1; D ambiguous. Trimming took 0 bases from V and 10 from J, leaving 15 bases between them. The CDR3 has 14 residues. In germline, CDR1 is LGHDT, CDR2 YNNKEL (reference sequence). The CDR3 sequence is CASSQDIWATGAFF. In DNA form, the CDR3 reads TGTGCCAGCAGCCAAGATATTTGGGCCACCGGAGCTTTCTTT.

This clonotype came up many times. V and J are TRBV7-6 and TRBJ2-2; D gene uncertain. The germline V gene has CDR1 SGHVS and CDR2 FNYEAQ. V was shortened by 1 base and J by 6 bases, with 9 bases between the two germline ends. The CDR3 has 14 residues. The CDR3 DNA follows: TGTGCCAGCAGCTTAGTGCTAGAGGCCGGGGAGCTGTTTTTT. This gives the protein CASSLVLEAGELFF.

This clonotype showed up many times. The chain recombines TRBV4-3 with TRBJ2-3; D is unresolved. Germline CDR1 and CDR2: LGHNA and YSLEER. The V end lost 0 bases, the J end lost 3 bases, and 4 bases lay between the germline ends. The CDR3 has 13 residues. DNA for the CDR3: TGCGCCAGCAGCCAAGATCTTACAGATACGCAGTATTTT. It is translated as CASSQDLTDTQYF.

V gene TRBV7-9 combines with J gene TRBJ2-7; 11 bases fit TRBD2. Germline CDR1 SEHNR, CDR2 FQNEAQ (reference sequence). V was clipped by 1 base and J by 13 bases; unmatched bases: 6. This CDR3 comprises 13 residues. DNA of the CDR3: TGTGCCAGCAGCTTAGGACAGGGACTAGCGGCTTACTTC. As protein: CASSLGQGLAAYF. The full variable domain, in which reference TRBV7-9 and TRBJ2-7 provide the parts outside the CDR3, is DTGVSQNPRHKITKRGQNVTFRCDPISEHNRLYWYRQTLGQGPEFLTYFQNEAQLEKSRLLSDRFSAERPKGSFSTLEIQRTEQGDSAMYLCASSLGQGLAAYFGPGTRLTVT.

There are a few counts of this clonotype. The chain joins TRBV18 to TRBJ2-1; D is ambiguous. Deletions cut 2 bases from V and 3 bases from J, with 11 bases between. The germline V gene has CDR1 KGHSH and CDR2 LQKENI. The CDR3 is 15 residues long. The CDR3 DNA reads TGTGCCAGCTCACCAGCCCGTCGAGTCTACAATGAGCAGTTCTTC. Encoded protein: CASSPARRVYNEQFF.

This chain links TRBV15 with TRBJ2-3, with D possibly being TRBD1 or TRBD2 (5 bases each). The CDR3 covers 16 residues. Trimming pared 1 base from V and 0 bases from J, leaving 11 bases between. Germline V gives CDR1 LNHNV, CDR2 YYDKDF (reference sequence). CDR3 nucleotides: TGTGCCACCAGCAGAGGTGGGACGTATAGCACAGATACGCAGTATTTT. It is translated as CATSRGGTYSTDTQYF.

The sample holds many counts of this clonotype. The gene calls are TRBV18 and TRBJ2-7; D gene uncertain. V was shortened by 8 bases and J by 0 bases, with 8 bases between the two germline ends. The germline V gene has CDR1 KGHSH and CDR2 LQKENI. This CDR3 contains 12 residues. The chain's CDR3 is CASSPSSYEQYF. CDR3 bases: TGTGCCAGCAGCCCGAGCTCCTACGAGCAGTACTTC.

The V and J genes are TRBV6-1 and TRBJ2-7; D gene unclear. Trimming pared 5 bases from V and 0 bases from J, leaving 14 bases between. Germline loops: CDR1 MNHNS, CDR2 SASEGT. This CDR3 is 15 amino acids long. The CDR3 loop is CASSSADLGSYEQYF. CDR3 sequence (DNA): TGTGCCAGCAGTTCGGCGGACCTTGGCTCCTACGAGCAGTACTTC.

The V gene is TRBV20-1, the J gene TRBJ1-6, with D maybe TRBD1 (5 bases). The CDR3 has 15 amino acids. CDR1 and CDR2 (germline): DFQATT, SNEGSKA (reference sequence). V dropped 1 base and J dropped 6 bases, with 13 bases sitting between them. The CDR3 region is CSARVGQGLNSPLHF. DNA for the CDR3: TGCAGTGCTAGAGTTGGGCAGGGACTTAATTCACCCCTCCACTTT.

This clonotype was counted between two and nine times. This chain links TRBV6-5 with TRBJ1-6, with a tentative D call TRBD1 (6 bases). V shed 6 bases and J shed 6 bases, with 27 bases lying between them. Germline V gene data show CDR1 as MNHEY and CDR2 as SVGAGI. The CDR3 is made up of 19 amino acids. CDR3 in amino acids: CASRKRAGTLSGSNSPLHF. The CDR3 nucleotides read TGTGCCAGCAGAAAACGCGCCGGGACACTAAGTGGTAGTAATTCACCCCTCCACTTT.

There are many counts of this clonotype. This rearrangement joins TRBV28 to TRBJ1-3; D is uncertain. V gave up 6 bases and J gave up 4 bases, with 7 bases separating them. This CDR3 contains 12 residues. The V gene's germline CDR1 is MDHEN and CDR2 SYDVKM. CDR3 protein: CASSFPGNTIYF. For the CDR3, the DNA is TGTGCCAGCAGCTTTCCAGGAAACACCATATATTTT.

The chain's CDR3 is CASSYQYSNQPQHF. As DNA, the CDR3 is TGTGCCAGCAGTTACCAGTATAGCAATCAGCCCCAGCATTTT. The V call is TRBV6-2 or TRBV6-3, the J call TRBJ1-5; D gene unclear. CDR3 length equals 14 residues. Germline V gene data show CDR1 as MNHEY and CDR2 as SVGEGT. Trimming removed 2 bases at V and 0 bases at J, with 5 bases between.

This clonotype was seen once. This rearrangement joins TRBV6-5 to TRBJ2-6, with D unclear. This CDR3 is 17 amino acids long. Germline V CDR1 and CDR2: MNHEY, SVGAGI. Trimming took off 4 bases at V and 2 bases at J, with 15 bases between the two ends. The chain's CDR3 is CASSSYTPIAGANVLTF. The CDR3 bases are TGTGCCAGCAGTTCATATACCCCGATCGCTGGGGCCAACGTCCTGACTTTC.

This clonotype was seen more than once but under ten times. The gene calls are TRBV3-1 and TRBJ1-6, with D possibly being TRBD1 (5 bases). The CDR3 runs 17 residues. CDR1 and CDR2 from the germline V gene are LGHDT and YNNKEL (reference sequence). V gave up 1 base and J gave up 7 bases, with 17 bases separating them. The DNA of the CDR3 is TGTGCCAGCAGCCAAGTAAGCTTTGGGACGAGCAATTCACCCCTCCACTTT. Translated: CASSQVSFGTSNSPLHF.

This clonotype was seen a few times. The chain combines TRBV6-2 or TRBV6-3 with TRBJ2-1, with a possible D match to TRBD1 (6 bases). V was clipped by 3 bases and J by 4 bases, with 13 bases between them. This CDR3 spans 15 amino acids. In germline, CDR1 is MNHEY, CDR2 SVGEGT. CDR3 residues: CASSYQGLVYNEQFF. In DNA, the CDR3 is TGTGCCAGCAGTTATCAGGGGCTGGTATACAATGAGCAGTTCTTC.

This clonotype appeared many times. The J gene is TRBJ2-1, the V gene TRBV7-2; 13 bases are a match to TRBD2. V shed 5 bases and J 7 bases; nucleotides not matched to a gene: 2. This CDR3 is built from 14 residues. Germline CDR1 and CDR2: SGHTA and FQGNSA. CDR3 region: CASSPTSGGNEQFF. The CDR3 DNA reads TGTGCCAGCAGCCCGACTAGCGGGGGGAATGAGCAGTTCTTC.

This clonotype was detected many times. This sequence joins TRBV5-1 and TRBJ2-1; D is undetermined. Looked up from germline, CDR1 is SGHRS and CDR2 is YFSETQ. The CDR3 covers 14 residues. The V end was cut by 3 bases, the J end by 1 base, with 8 bases between. In DNA form, the CDR3 reads TGCGCCAGCAGCTGGGATACGTCCTACAATGAGCAGTTCTTC. Its translation: CASSWDTSYNEQFF. The variable domain in full, completed from reference TRBV5-1 and TRBJ2-1, reads KAGVTQTPRYLIKTRGQQVTLSCSPISGHRSVSWYQQTPGQGLQFLFEYFSETQRNKGNFPGRFSGRQFSNSRSEMNVSTLELGDSALYLCASSWDTSYNEQFFGPGTRLTVL.

J is TRBJ1-1 and V is TRBV6-2 or TRBV6-3; 7 nucleotides match TRBD1. V was clipped by 10 bases and J by 6 bases; unmatched bases: 8. Germline V gene data show CDR1 as MNHEY and CDR2 as SVGEGT. This CDR3 has 12 amino acids. CDR3 sequence: CATGQTPAEAFF. The CDR3 nucleotides read TGTGCCACGGGACAGACCCCCGCTGAAGCTTTCTTT.

This clonotype came up a few times. This chain uses TRBV6-2 or TRBV6-3 with TRBJ1-1, with D uncertain. CDR3 size: 15 residues. V was trimmed by 3 bases and J by 6 bases, leaving 17 bases between them. Germline CDR1 is MNHEY and CDR2 is SVGEGT. CDR3 amino acids: CASSYWGPARAEAFF. CDR3 coding DNA: TGTGCCAGCAGTTATTGGGGTCCCGCGCGCGCTGAAGCTTTCTTT.

V is TRBV24-1 and J is TRBJ2-3, with TRBD1 matching over 9 bases. The CDR3 consists of 15 residues. Trimming at V came to 3 bases and at J to 5 bases, leaving 5 bases not matched to a gene. Germline V CDR1 and CDR2: KGHDR, SFDVKD. The CDR3 loop is CATSDPGQGIDTQYF. In DNA form, the CDR3 reads TGTGCCACCAGTGATCCTGGACAGGGGATAGATACGCAGTATTTT.

The rearrangement joins TRBV24-1 to TRBJ1-1, with D possibly TRBD1 on 5 matching bases. V dropped 4 bases and J dropped 7 bases, with 12 bases sitting between them. Germline-derived CDR1 and CDR2 are KGHDR and SFDVKD. The CDR3 length is 13 residues. The CDR3 nucleotides are TGTGCCACCAGTGACACAGGACCGGTTGAAGCTTTCTTT. Translated, it gives CATSDTGPVEAFF.

The chain employs TRBV7-8 and TRBJ1-1; 8 bases align to TRBD1. Germline CDR1 reads SGHVS; CDR2 reads FQNEAQ. The CDR3 extends over 15 amino acids. Trimming cost V 3 bases and J 3 bases; bases outside gene matches: 6. The CDR3 DNA follows: TGTGCCAGCAGCTTCGTGACAGGGGTTCACACTGAAGCTTTCTTT. Translating it yields CASSFVTGVHTEAFF.

The chain combines TRBV6-2 or TRBV6-3 with TRBJ1-5; D remains unclear. Germline-derived CDR1 and CDR2 are MNHEY and SVGEGT. The CDR3 has 14 amino acids. With 2 bases removed from V and 5 bases from J, the gap between germline ends came to 10 bases. CDR3 amino acids: CASSYTPTDQPQHF. The CDR3 nucleotides are TGTGCCAGCAGTTACACCCCCACCGATCAGCCCCAGCATTTT.